Listed below are T cell receptor beta chains from one sample, sequenced in a study of blood T cell repertoires in COVID-19. Profiled with immunoSEQ multiplex PCR; TCRdb holds only in-frame clones, not every one. The sample carries some 300,000 clones, about 91% recorded once. The sequenced sample was PBMCs or T cells enriched from blood (not recorded which). These receptor sequences come from a woman in her forties who had recovered from COVID-19. CDR3s include the opening cysteine and the closing phenylalanine or tryptophan. A D gene is named only where the DNA matches it firmly. The listing skips clone size in some rows; elsewhere it reads once, few, many or a size class.

>NA|TRBJ2-5|TRBV9|TRBD1
CASSVDGQGKETQYF
TGTGCCAGCAGCGTAGACGGACAGGGAAAAGAGACCCAGTACTTC
>NA|TRBJ2-1|TRBV9|NA
CASSVVGAGYNEQFF
TGTGCCAGCAGCGTAGTGGGGGCGGGCTACAATGAGCAGTTCTTC
>NA|TRBJ2-7|TRBV6-2/TRBV6-3|NA
CASSYSVGGGTTYEQYF
TGTGCCAGCAGTTACTCGGTGGGCGGAGGAACCACCTACGAGCAGTACTTC
>NA|TRBJ2-5|TRBV27|TRBD1
CASSRSIPGGTQYF
TGTGCCAGCAGTCGATCAATCCCAGGGGGGACCCAGTACTTC
>NA|TRBJ2-5|TRBV6-2/TRBV6-3|NA
CASSYSKGVQETQYF
TGTGCCAGCAGTTACTCTAAGGGGGTCCAAGAGACCCAGTACTTC
>NA|TRBJ2-7|TRBV29-1|NA
CSPRQGFDHEQYF
TGCAGCCCTAGGCAGGGTTTCGACCACGAGCAGTACTTC
>NA|TRBJ1-3|TRBV5-1|TRBD1
CASSEQGAGNTIYF
TGCGCCAGCAGCGAACAGGGGGCTGGAAACACCATATATTTT
>NA|TRBJ2-2|TRBV28|NA
CASTPGGINTGELFF
TGTGCCAGCACCCCTGGGGGGATCAACACCGGGGAGCTGTTTTTT
>NA|TRBJ2-7|TRBV3-1/TRBV3-2|TRBD2
CASSQGGLAGATYEQYF
TGTGCCAGCAGCCAAGGAGGATTAGCGGGTGCGACCTACGAGCAGTACTTC
>NA|TRBJ2-5|TRBV28|TRBD2
CASSPAGVQETQYF
TGTGCCAGCTCCCCGGCGGGGGTACAAGAGACCCAGTACTTC
>NA|TRBJ2-5|TRBV21-1|NA
CASSPHRGLRETQYF
TGTGCCAGCAGCCCTCATAGAGGGTTGAGAGAGACCCAGTACTTC
>NA|TRBJ2-1|TRBV10-3|TRBD2
CAISGEAGGPNLYNEQFF
TGTGCCATCAGTGGGGAAGCGGGAGGCCCCAACCTCTACAATGAGCAGTTCTTC
>once|TRBJ2-2|TRBV30|NA
CAWSPRRGNTGELFF
TGTGCCTGGAGTCCCCGGCGGGGGAACACCGGGGAGCTGTTTTTT
>NA|TRBJ2-3|TRBV5-1|TRBD1
CASSTWTGGGTDTQYF
TGCGCCAGCAGCACCTGGACAGGGGGAGGCACAGATACGCAGTATTTT